What follows are 26 T cell receptor beta chains derived from one specimen sequenced in a study of cytomegalovirus exposure and HLA in healthy donors. The PCR used 60 Vbeta and 13 Jbeta primers. Using immunoSEQ multiplex PCR, the repertoire was profiled, and TCRdb retains in-frame clones only, with some absent. This sample has roughly 180,000 clones, with roughly a tenth found just once. Sequencing was carried out using PBMCs. The receptors stem from a woman aged 30 to 39 in good health and CMV-seropositive.

The J gene is TRBJ2-5, the V gene TRBV2; D is undetermined. The ends were cut back, 3 bases at V and 2 bases at J, with 7 bases in the middle. CDR1 and CDR2 (germline): SNHLY, FYNNEI. The CDR3 extends over 13 amino acids. The CDR3 DNA sequence: TGTGCCAGCAGTGAGTACAGACAAGAGACCCAGTACTTC. Its protein is CASSEYRQETQYF.

This clone appeared a few times. The V call is TRBV5-1, the J call TRBJ1-1; no clear D gene. Trimming stripped 4 bases from V and 3 bases from J, with 16 bases between. Germline values: CDR1 SGHRS, CDR2 YFSETQ. This CDR3 is built from 15 residues. The CDR3 protein is CASSRSTAWDTEAFF. The CDR3 region has the DNA TGCGCCAGCAGCCGATCGACTGCATGGGACACTGAAGCTTTCTTT.

This sequence joins TRBV4-2 and TRBJ2-2; TRBD2 matches at 10 bases. V shed 4 bases and J 2 bases; nucleotides not matched to a gene: 7. The CDR3 sequence is 17 residues long. Germline V CDR1 and CDR2: LGHNA, YNFKEQ. CDR3 region: CASSRSLAGRNTGELFF. CDR3 in DNA: TGTGCCAGCAGCCGTTCACTAGCGGGAAGAAACACCGGGGAGCTGTTTTTT.

This clone was seen only a few times. This chain links TRBV18 with TRBJ2-5; 7 nucleotides agree with TRBD2. CDR1 and CDR2 from the germline V gene are KGHSH and LQKENI. Trimming removed 0 bases from V and 3 bases from J; junction bases left unmatched: 4. CDR3 length equals 15 residues. The CDR3 DNA follows: TGTGCCAGCTCACCACCGGGGCTAGCGGAAGAGACCCAGTACTTC. This gives the protein CASSPPGLAEETQYF.

The table lists this clone with a few counts. The chain uses TRBV7-3 and TRBJ2-2; 9 bases fit TRBD1. Trimming at V came to 6 bases and at J to 0 bases, leaving 8 bases not matched to a gene. Germline CDR1 and CDR2: SGHTA and FQGTGA. The CDR3 runs to 17 residues. CDR3 in amino acids: CASRRDRGGSNTGELFF. DNA for the CDR3: TGTGCCAGCAGACGAGACAGGGGGGGTTCGAACACCGGGGAGCTGTTTTTT.

This clone was recorded a few times. V gene TRBV4-2 combines with J gene TRBJ2-2; the D gene is possibly TRBD2 (6 bases). CDR3 size: 17 residues. V shed 3 bases and J shed 10 bases, with 24 bases lying between them. The V gene's germline CDR1 is LGHNA and CDR2 YNFKEQ. Here the CDR3 DNA reads TGTGCCAGCAGCCAGCCGCCTCGGGGGTTGTGGGGGTCGGAGCTGTTTTTT. Its protein is CASSQPPRGLWGSELFF.

The chain carries TRBV5-1 and TRBJ2-7; 9 nucleotides agree with TRBD2. There are 17 residues in the CDR3. The V gene end was trimmed by 0 bases and the J gene end by 2 bases; junction bases not matched to a gene: 9. Germline V gene lookup returns CDR1 SGHRS and CDR2 YFSETQ. The CDR3 reads CASSLVFPASGTYEQYF. The CDR3 bases are TGCGCCAGCAGCTTGGTGTTTCCGGCTAGCGGGACCTACGAGCAGTACTTC. The variable domain in full, completed from reference TRBV5-1 and TRBJ2-7, reads KAGVTQTPRYLIKTRGQQVTLSCSPISGHRSVSWYQQTPGQGLQFLFEYFSETQRNKGNFPGRFSGRQFSNSRSEMNVSTLELGDSALYLCASSLVFPASGTYEQYFGPGTRLTVT.

This rearrangement joins TRBV5-1 to TRBJ2-1; 8 positions agree with TRBD1. The CDR3 has 15 amino acids. V lost 5 bases and J lost 8; bases outside the gene matches: 12. The germline gives CDR1 SGHRS, CDR2 YFSETQ. The CDR3 coding sequence is TGCGCCAGCAGTCTCACACCGGGACAGGTCGATGAGCAGTTCTTC. It yields the protein CASSLTPGQVDEQFF.

Only a few counts were recorded for this clone. V and J are TRBV30 and TRBJ2-7; TRBD2 matches at 7 bases. The V gene end was trimmed by 4 bases and the J gene end by 7 bases; junction bases not matched to a gene: 10. Germline loops: CDR1 GTSNPN, CDR2 SVGIG (reference sequence). CDR3 length: 13 residues. This CDR3 is CAWKPGPGGEQYF. In nucleotides, the CDR3 is TGTGCCTGGAAGCCGGGACCCGGGGGGGAGCAGTACTTC.

The chain joins TRBV6-5 to TRBJ2-1; 7 bases line up with TRBD2. The ends lost 7 bases at V and 0 bases at J; junction bases unmatched: 6. Germline V gene data show CDR1 as MNHEY and CDR2 as SVGAGI. This CDR3 contains 15 residues. The CDR3 nucleotides are TGTGCCAGCACCCTCGGCGGGGGCTCCTACAATGAGCAGTTCTTC. This gives the protein CASTLGGGSYNEQFF.

This chain uses TRBV2 with TRBJ1-3, with TRBD1 identical over 9 bases. V was clipped by 5 bases and J by 7 bases; unmatched bases: 15. Germline lookup yields CDR1 SNHLY and CDR2 FYNNEI. CDR3 length: 17 amino acids. The CDR3 protein is CASSPGQGLSEGNTIYF. Here the CDR3 DNA reads TGTGCCAGCAGTCCGGGACAGGGCCTATCTGAGGGGAACACCATATATTTT. Looking up the rest from reference TRBV2 and TRBJ1-3 gives the full variable domain: EPEVTQTPSHQVTQMGQEVILRCVPISNHLYFYWYRQILGQKVEFLVSFYNNEISEKSEIFDDQFSVERPDGSNFTLKIRSTKLEDSAMYFCASSPGQGLSEGNTIYFGEGSWLTVV.

The V and J genes are TRBV28 and TRBJ2-3; a possible D gene is TRBD1 (6 bases). Trimming pared 3 bases from V and 2 bases from J, leaving 18 bases between. CDR1 is MDHEN, CDR2 SYDVKM, per germline. CDR3 length: 17 amino acids. The CDR3 DNA reads as TGTGCCAGCAGTTTCCGGTCTTGGGGACATTCCACAGATACGCAGTATTTT. Its protein is CASSFRSWGHSTDTQYF.

This clone was observed a handful of times. The chain recombines TRBV9 with TRBJ2-7; 9 nucleotides match TRBD2. Per germline, CDR1 SGDLS and CDR2 YYNGEE. The CDR3 extends over 17 amino acids. Trimming cost V 0 bases and J 0 bases; bases outside gene matches: 7. CDR3 coding DNA: TGTGCCAGCAGCGTAGGGACTAGCGCGATGAGCTCCTACGAGCAGTACTTC. Protein product: CASSVGTSAMSSYEQYF.

CDR3 in DNA: TGTGCCAGCAGTCCAAGACAGGGCGGAACCTACGAGCAGTACTTC. It specifies CASSPRQGGTYEQYF. The chain recombines TRBV7-9 with TRBJ2-7; 7 bases agree with TRBD1. The ends lost 6 bases at V and 2 bases at J; junction bases unmatched: 10. There are 15 residues in the CDR3. CDR1 is SEHNR and CDR2 is FQNEAQ in the germline V gene (reference sequence).

Only a few counts were recorded for this clone. J is TRBJ2-7 and V is TRBV2; TRBD2 matches at 13 bases. Germline V CDR1 and CDR2: SNHLY, FYNNEI. V lost 7 bases, J lost 4 bases, and 7 bases stayed unmatched. This CDR3 contains 15 residues. This CDR3 is CASKRMTSGRYEQYF. The CDR3 nucleotides are TGTGCCAGCAAGCGGATGACTAGCGGGAGGTACGAGCAGTACTTC. The variable domain in full, with the rest retrieved from reference TRBV2 and TRBJ2-7, is EPEVTQTPSHQVTQMGQEVILRCVPISNHLYFYWYRQILGQKVEFLVSFYNNEISEKSEIFDDQFSVERPDGSNFTLKIRSTKLEDSAMYFCASKRMTSGRYEQYFGPGTRLTVT.

The chain joins TRBV11-2 to TRBJ2-7; 7 nucleotides align to TRBD1. CDR3 size: 14 residues. CDR1 is SGHAT, CDR2 FQNNGV, per germline. V lost 0 bases and J lost 2; bases outside the gene matches: 1. The CDR3 spells CASSLETGTYEQYF. Written as DNA, the CDR3 is TGTGCCAGCAGCTTAGAGACAGGGACCTACGAGCAGTACTTC. The full variable domain, rest sourced from reference TRBV11-2 and TRBJ2-7, is EAGVAQSPRYKIIEKRQSVAFWCNPISGHATLYWYQQILGQGPKLLIQFQNNGVVDDSQLPKDRFSAERLKGVDSTLKIQPAKLEDSAVYLCASSLETGTYEQYFGPGTRLTVT.

This clone was detected only a few times. The chain carries TRBV27 and TRBJ1-2; tentatively, D is TRBD1 (6 bases). Germline CDR1 MNHEY, CDR2 SMNVEV (reference sequence). This CDR3 is built from 19 residues. Deletions cut 5 bases from V and 7 bases from J, with 32 bases between. The CDR3 spells CASSDLGQASAPGFGGYTF. The CDR3 DNA is TGTGCCAGCAGTGACCTGGGACAAGCCTCCGCCCCGGGGTTTGGTGGCTACACCTTC.

This rearrangement joins TRBV5-1 to TRBJ2-7; possibly TRBD1 for D (5 bases). The CDR3 length is 12 residues. V was cut by 5 bases and J by 1 base, with 7 bases left in between. Germline assignment: CDR1 SGHRS and CDR2 YFSETQ. CDR3 nucleotide sequence: TGCGCCAGCAGGGACATTTCCTACGAGCAGTACTTC. It translates to CASRDISYEQYF.

This clone showed up just a few times. The V call is TRBV7-9, the J call TRBJ1-2; D uncertain. V lost 2 bases, J lost 8 bases, and 12 bases lay in between. CDR3 length equals 13 residues. Germline V gene lookup returns CDR1 SEHNR and CDR2 FQNEAQ (reference sequence). The DNA for the CDR3 is TGTGCCAGCAGCTTACCGGGAGGAGGGGGCTACACCTTC. Its protein product is CASSLPGGGGYTF.

This chain joins TRBV27 and TRBJ2-7; 8 positions agree with TRBD1. The CDR3 loop spans 15 amino acids. Trimming at V came to 7 bases and at J to 1 base, leaving 9 bases not matched to a gene. The germline gives CDR1 MNHEY, CDR2 SMNVEV (reference sequence). The CDR3 DNA reads TGTGCCAGCAAGACAGGGGCGATCAATTCCTACGAGCAGTACTTC. Encoded protein: CASKTGAINSYEQYF.

This clone has a handful of counts. This chain uses TRBV7-8 with TRBJ2-2, with TRBD2 identical over 12 bases. V was clipped by 4 bases and J by 3 bases; unmatched bases: 3. The CDR3 has 16 residues. Germline loops: CDR1 SGHVS, CDR2 FQNEAQ. The CDR3 loop is CASSSRLAGDTGELFF. The CDR3 bases are TGTGCCAGCAGCTCACGACTAGCGGGGGACACCGGGGAGCTGTTTTTT.

The CDR3: CSVGVSRRQFF. The CDR3 DNA reads TGCAGCGTCGGCGTATCGAGGCGGCAGTTCTTC. The rearrangement uses TRBV29-1 and TRBJ2-1; the D is unclear. The CDR3 is 11 amino acids. Germline lookup yields CDR1 SQVTM and CDR2 ANQGSEA. V gave up 6 bases and J gave up 12 bases, with 15 bases separating them.

This clone was counted only a few times. The chain carries TRBV19 and TRBJ1-4; TRBD1 aligns across 12 bases. The germline V gene encodes CDR1 LNHDA and CDR2 SQIVND (reference sequence). The V gene end was trimmed by 4 bases and the J gene end by 8 bases; junction bases not matched to a gene: 11. The CDR3 has 17 residues. CDR3 nucleotide sequence: TGTGCCAGTAGTAGGGACAGGGGGCGCCCCATCTTGGAAAAACTGTTTTTT. It specifies CASSRDRGRPILEKLFF.

This clone has just a few counts. The chain recombines TRBV18 with TRBJ2-5, with 10 bases lining up with TRBD1. J was trimmed by 4 bases and V by 2 bases; bases with no gene match: 7. Germline CDR1 is KGHSH and CDR2 is LQKENI. This CDR3 is built from 16 residues. In DNA form, the CDR3 reads TGTGCCAGCTCACCAATGTCGGGACAGGGGCGAGAGACCCAGTACTTC. As protein: CASSPMSGQGRETQYF.

This clone was found a few times. This CDR3 is CASSLQRTKETQYF. CDR3 sequence (DNA): TGTGCCAGCAGCTTACAACGAACTAAAGAGACCCAGTACTTC. The chain uses TRBV5-4 and TRBJ2-5; no clear D gene. There are 14 residues in the CDR3. Per the germline V gene, CDR1 is SGHNT and CDR2 is YYREEE (reference sequence). V was trimmed by 2 bases and J by 3 bases, leaving 11 bases between them.

The rearrangement joins TRBV2 to TRBJ2-1; unclear D gene. This CDR3 contains 15 residues. The germline V gene encodes CDR1 SNHLY and CDR2 FYNNEI. V was pared by 3 bases and J by 0 bases, with 9 bases between. In nucleotides, the CDR3 is TGTGCCAGCAGTGACCCTGAGAGCTCCTACAATGAGCAGTTCTTC. Translation: CASSDPESSYNEQFF.